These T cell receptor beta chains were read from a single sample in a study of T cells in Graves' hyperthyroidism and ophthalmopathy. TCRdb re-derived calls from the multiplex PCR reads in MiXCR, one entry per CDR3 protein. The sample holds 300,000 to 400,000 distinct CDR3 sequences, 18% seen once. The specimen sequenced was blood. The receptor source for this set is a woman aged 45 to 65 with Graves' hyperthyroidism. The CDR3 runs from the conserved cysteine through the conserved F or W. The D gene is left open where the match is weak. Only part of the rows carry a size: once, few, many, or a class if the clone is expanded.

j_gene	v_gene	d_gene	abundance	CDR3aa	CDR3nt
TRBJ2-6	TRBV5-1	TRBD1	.	CASRDRVSGANVLTF	TGCGCCAGCAGGGACAGGGTGAGCGGGGCCAACGTCCTGACTTTC
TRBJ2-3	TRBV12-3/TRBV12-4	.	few	CASSLPGASTDTQYF	TGTGCCAGCAGTTTACCTGGAGCTAGCACAGATACGCAGTATTTT
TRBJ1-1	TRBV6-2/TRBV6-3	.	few	CASSYGVGTEAFF	TGTGCCAGCAGTTATGGGGTAGGCACTGAAGCTTTCTTT
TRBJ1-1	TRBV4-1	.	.	CASSHLDGANTEAFF	TGCGCCAGCAGCCACCTGGACGGGGCGAACACTGAAGCTTTCTTT
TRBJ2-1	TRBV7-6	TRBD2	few	CASSPTSLLAGGLTYNEQFF	TGTGCCAGCAGCCCAACCTCCCTGCTAGCGGGAGGGCTGACCTACAATGAGCAGTTCTTC
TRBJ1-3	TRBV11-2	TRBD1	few	CASSQRGLSHLSGNTIYF	TGTGCCAGCAGTCAGAGGGGGCTCTCCCACCTCTCTGGAAACACCATATATTTT
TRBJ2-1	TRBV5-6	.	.	CASRPAGHNYNEQFF	TGTGCCAGCAGGCCTGCGGGACACAATTACAATGAGCAGTTCTTC
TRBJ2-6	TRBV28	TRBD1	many	CASSSPVWQGADVGANVLTF	TGTGCCAGCAGTTCCCCAGTGTGGCAGGGGGCGGATGTCGGGGCCAACGTCCTGACTTTC
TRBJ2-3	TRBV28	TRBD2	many	CASSPPGLAGGWGTDTQYF	TGTGCCAGCAGTCCTCCGGGACTAGCGGGAGGTTGGGGCACAGATACGCAGTATTTT
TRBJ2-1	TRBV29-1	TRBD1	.	CSAGQGNNEQFF	TGCAGCGCGGGACAGGGTAATAATGAGCAGTTCTTC
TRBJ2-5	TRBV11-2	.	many	CASSLMATDTPVGRETQYF	TGTGCCAGCAGCTTAATGGCGACGGACACCCCGGTAGGAAGAGAGACCCAGTACTTC